A selection of T cell receptor beta chains follows, all from one sample in a study of OX40 agonist ivuxolimab in advanced cancers. Some clones are missing from TCRdb's copy, which holds only in-frame ones; the method was immunoSEQ multiplex PCR. The sample yields some 37,000 clones, 65% to 90% seen once. This material consisted of CD4+ or CD8+ T cells sorted from blood, taken in a trial of the OX40 agonist ivuxolimab. These TCRs come from an adult with an advanced solid tumor such as melanoma, head and neck, liver or kidney cancer. Both conserved end residues are part of each CDR3. D genes are given only for firm matches. The size entry is marked missing in some rows and otherwise reads once, few, many or a size class.

>TRBV19|-|TRBD1|TRBJ1-1
CASSDPPGTGNTEAFF
>TRBV6-5|-|-|TRBJ2-3
CASRTGTDLDTQYF
>TRBV5-5|-|-|TRBJ2-1
CASSLIVGLSSYNEQFF
>TRBV7-2|-|-|TRBJ2-3
CASSPTMIVTDTQYF
>TRBV6-1|-|TRBD1|TRBJ1-5
CASRAGQDQPQHF
>TRBV6-9|-|-|TRBJ1-5
CASSYSWGRGNQPQHF
>TRBV7-2|-|-|TRBJ2-3
CASSTTSSTDTQYF
>TRBV29-1|-|-|TRBJ1-2
CSVVGQPVYGYTF
>TRBV27|-|-|TRBJ1-1
CASSLPGNTEAFF
>TRBV29-1|-|-|TRBJ2-4
CSVSYLTSLLAKNIQYF
>TRBV7-9|-|-|TRBJ2-5
CASSPNRGSRETQYF
>TRBV6-5|-|-|TRBJ2-7
CASSIDVGDNYEQYF
>TRBV6-6|-|-|TRBJ1-2
CASSHSYGYTF
>TRBV5-1|-|-|TRBJ2-4
CASSLAGENIQYF
>TRBV7-9|-|-|TRBJ1-1
CASSLRGAWDEAFF
>TRBV9|-|-|TRBJ2-1
CASSYLTEGAEQFF
>TRBV9|-|TRBD1|TRBJ2-7
CASSATGTGPYEQYF
>TRBV5-1|-|-|TRBJ2-3
CASHPPGSTDTQYF
>TRBV5-1|-|TRBD1|TRBJ2-3
CASSLQGDTSTDTQYF
>TRBV25-1|-|-|TRBJ2-5
CASSLRTVFRETQYF
>TRBV6-1|-|-|TRBJ1-6
CASSDVPAGGSYSPLHF
>TRBV19|-|-|TRBJ1-6
CASKPTGYNSPLHF
>TRBV19|-|-|TRBJ2-7
CASSRGGYEQYF
>TRBV6-5|-|TRBD2|TRBJ2-3
CASSLGLASNTQYF
>TRBV7-2|once|-|TRBJ1-2
CASSLAAGKVYGYTF
>TRBV7-9|-|-|TRBJ2-7
CASSLRTQGRDEQYF
>TRBV7-2|-|TRBD2|TRBJ2-7
CASSYSAGGQTYEQYF
>TRBV29-1|-|-|TRBJ1-2
CSVDMQVGAYGYTF
>TRBV2|-|-|TRBJ2-5
CASTDYQETQYF
>TRBV19|-|-|TRBJ1-5
CASSIDQGSNQPQHF
>TRBV6-1|-|-|TRBJ2-4
CASRTDGSKNIQYF
>TRBV5-1|once|-|TRBJ2-3
CASSFRVIRGPDTQYF
>TRBV5-6|-|-|TRBJ1-1
CASSRDVGRGTEAFF
>TRBV30|-|-|TRBJ1-2
CAWSVSRSYGYTF
>TRBV5-4|-|-|TRBJ2-1
CASSYGGSGQFF
>TRBV21-1|-|-|TRBJ2-7
CASSMPFTTGRLDF
>TRBV4-2|-|TRBD1|TRBJ2-7
CASSQGQGSYEQYF
>TRBV5-4|-|-|TRBJ2-1
CASSSGPARDNEQFF
>TRBV7-9|-|-|TRBJ2-5
CASSSRAGGGETQYF
>TRBV7-8|-|TRBD1|TRBJ1-2
CASQDRGQGLYGYTF
>TRBV11-2|-|-|TRBJ1-1
CASRSAGHQNTEAFF
>TRBV6-1|once|TRBD1|TRBJ2-1
CASIWGQGTHNEQFF
>TRBV4-2|once|TRBD1|TRBJ2-5
CASSTPTGEETQYF
>TRBV5-6|-|-|TRBJ1-4
CASSWWETNEKLFF
>TRBV5-4|-|-|TRBJ2-7
CASSNARDSYEQYF
>TRBV5-1|-|TRBD2|TRBJ2-5
CASRSGGAFDETQYF
>TRBV6-6|-|-|TRBJ1-2
CASSYGGNYGYTF
>TRBV7-8|-|TRBD1|TRBJ1-4
CASSPLGGSNEKLFF
>TRBV2|-|TRBD1|TRBJ2-2
CASSRQGAGGFF
>TRBV18|-|TRBD1|TRBJ1-2
CASSPDRVYGYTF
>TRBV7-2|-|-|TRBJ2-5
CASSTLNSRIGETQYF
>TRBV18|-|TRBD1|TRBJ1-2
CASSPRRQGAGYGYTF
>TRBV27|once|-|TRBJ1-4
CASSWTYNEKLFF